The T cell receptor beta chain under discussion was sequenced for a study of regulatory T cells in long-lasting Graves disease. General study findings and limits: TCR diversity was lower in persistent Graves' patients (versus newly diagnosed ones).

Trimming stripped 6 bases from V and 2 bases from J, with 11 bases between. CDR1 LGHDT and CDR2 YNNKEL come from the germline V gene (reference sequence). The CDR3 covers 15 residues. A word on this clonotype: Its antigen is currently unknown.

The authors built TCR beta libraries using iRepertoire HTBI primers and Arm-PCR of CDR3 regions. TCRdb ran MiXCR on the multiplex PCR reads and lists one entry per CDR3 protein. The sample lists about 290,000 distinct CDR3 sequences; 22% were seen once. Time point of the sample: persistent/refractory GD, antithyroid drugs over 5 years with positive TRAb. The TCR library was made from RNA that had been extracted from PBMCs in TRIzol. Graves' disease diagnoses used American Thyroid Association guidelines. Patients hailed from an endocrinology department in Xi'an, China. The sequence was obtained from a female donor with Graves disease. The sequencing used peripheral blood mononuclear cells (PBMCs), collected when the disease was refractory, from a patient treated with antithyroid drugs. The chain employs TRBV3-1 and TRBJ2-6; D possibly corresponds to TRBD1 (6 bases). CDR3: CASRLTGTGANVLTF. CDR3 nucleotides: TGTGCCAGCAGACTAACAGGGACTGGGGCCAACGTCCTGACTTTC.